Below are 12 T cell receptor beta chains sequenced from a single sample in a study of T cell responses to AZD1222 COVID-19 vaccine. The method was immunoSEQ multiplex PCR; TCRdb's version includes in-frame clones alone and lacks a portion of them. The repertoire holds about 80,000 clones, with around 85% as singletons. The source material was peripheral blood, sampled 28 days after the second AZD1222 dose. The origin of the receptors is an adult who received the AZD1222 COVID-19 vaccine.

The gene calls are TRBV10-3 and TRBJ2-3; no clear D gene. Germline V gene sequence: CDR1 ENHRY, CDR2 SYGVKD. The CDR3 is 13 amino acids. The V end was cut by 2 bases, the J end by 0 bases, with 3 bases between. The CDR3: CAISEDSTDTQYF. CDR3 bases: TGTGCCATCAGTGAGGACAGCACAGATACGCAGTATTTT.

The chain is built from TRBV18 and TRBJ2-6, with D hard to call. CDR1 is KGHSH, CDR2 LQKENI, per germline. With 6 bases removed from V and 0 bases from J, the gap between germline ends came to 9 bases. CDR3 length: 15 amino acids. For the CDR3, the DNA is TGTGCCAGCTCTCTGGCTGCCTCTGGGGCCAACGTCCTGACTTTC. Protein: CASSLAASGANVLTF. The full variable domain, its missing parts supplied by reference TRBV18 and TRBJ2-6, is NAGVMQNPRHLVRRRGQEARLRCSPMKGHSHVYWYRQLPEEGLKFMVYLQKENIIDESGMPKERFSAEFPKEGPSILRIQQVVRGDSAAYFCASSLAASGANVLTFGAGSRLTVL.

The chain recombines TRBV30 with TRBJ2-7; D is perhaps TRBD1 (6 bases). Germline V gene data show CDR1 as GTSNPN and CDR2 as SVGIG (reference sequence). The CDR3 is 13 residues long. Trimming cost V 2 bases and J 0 bases, with 8 bases left between them. CDR3 DNA: TGTGCCTGGAGTCAGGGGTACTCCTACGAGCAGTACTTC. It translates to CAWSQGYSYEQYF.

The chain links TRBV4-2 to TRBJ2-5; 13 bases match TRBD2. Trimming removed 4 bases from V and 3 bases from J; junction bases left unmatched: 11. CDR1 is LGHNA, CDR2 YNFKEQ, per germline. The CDR3 runs to 18 residues. The DNA of the CDR3 is TGTGCCAGCAGCCTCTCAATCGGGACTAGCGGGAAAAAAGAGACCCAGTACTTC. It codes for CASSLSIGTSGKKETQYF.

In the case of this clone: Possible read error: a much larger clone is one base away. This same CDR3 is encoded by further DNA sequences in the sample. The V call is TRBV2, the J call TRBJ1-2; no clear D. Trimming took off 7 bases at V and 5 bases at J, with 17 bases between the two ends. This CDR3 region has 14 residues. Germline CDR1 and CDR2: SNHLY and FYNNEI. In DNA, the CDR3 is TGTGCCAGCAAACTCGCCGAGGAGGGTTATGGCTACACCTTC. This encodes CASKLAEEGYGYTF.

The chain uses TRBV12-3 or TRBV12-4 and TRBJ1-2, with no clear D. The V end was cut by 6 bases, the J end by 5 bases, with 13 bases between. This CDR3 is 13 amino acids long. For the CDR3, the DNA is TGTGCCAGCAGCCCCTCTAGCGGGTATGGCTACACCTTC. Translation gives CASSPSSGYGYTF.

This clone appeared once. The chain joins TRBV7-9 to TRBJ1-1, with TRBD1 identical over 7 bases. This CDR3 is 15 amino acids long. V shed 6 bases, J shed 0 bases, and the junction held 7 bases outside the gene matches. From germline, CDR1 is SEHNR and CDR2 FQNEAQ (reference sequence). This CDR3 reads CASRAKDRLNTEAFF. CDR3 sequence (DNA): TGTGCCAGCAGGGCTAAGGACAGGTTGAACACTGAAGCTTTCTTT.

The rearrangement joins TRBV4-2 to TRBJ2-3; possible D gene TRBD2, 6 bases. CDR1 and CDR2 from the germline V gene are LGHNA and YNFKEQ. This CDR3 is built from 15 residues. V lost 0 bases to trimming and J lost 2 bases, with 9 bases between them. The CDR3 sequence: CASSQELATTDTQYF. The CDR3 DNA sequence: TGTGCCAGCAGCCAAGAACTAGCCACCACAGATACGCAGTATTTT.

The chain joins TRBV6-2 or TRBV6-3 to TRBJ1-5, with a weak D call TRBD1 (5 bases). CDR1 and CDR2 (germline): MNHEY, SVGEGT. The CDR3 loop spans 15 amino acids. Trimming left V 5 bases short and J 0 bases short, with 11 bases between. This CDR3 is CASSTPGHSNQPQHF. The CDR3 DNA sequence: TGTGCCAGCAGTACACCAGGGCATAGCAATCAGCCCCAGCATTTT.

The genes are TRBV4-2 and TRBJ1-2; D unclear. CDR3 length: 17 residues. Trimming shortened V by 0 bases and J by 7 bases, and 21 bases separated the two germline ends. Germline-derived CDR1 and CDR2 are LGHNA and YNFKEQ. Written as DNA, the CDR3 is TGTGCCAGCAGCCAAGATCCTTCAGTGGTTCTGCCCTTTGGCTACACCTTC. Its protein product is CASSQDPSVVLPFGYTF.

The V call is TRBV28, the J call TRBJ2-3; D is perhaps TRBD1 (6 bases). V shed 8 bases and J shed 5 bases, with 14 bases lying between them. The CDR3 has 13 residues. Germline-derived CDR1 and CDR2 are MDHEN and SYDVKM. CDR3: CASWGPGRDTQYF. CDR3 sequence (DNA): TGTGCCAGCTGGGGGCCTGGACGAGATACGCAGTATTTT.

This chain uses TRBV30 with TRBJ1-4, with 9 bases lining up with TRBD1. CDR3 size: 15 residues. V lost 0 bases and J lost 7; bases outside the gene matches: 6. Germline values: CDR1 GTSNPN, CDR2 SVGIG (reference sequence). The CDR3 here is CAWSVAGTGLEKLFF. The CDR3 DNA sequence: TGTGCCTGGAGTGTAGCGGGGACAGGGCTTGAAAAACTGTTTTTT.